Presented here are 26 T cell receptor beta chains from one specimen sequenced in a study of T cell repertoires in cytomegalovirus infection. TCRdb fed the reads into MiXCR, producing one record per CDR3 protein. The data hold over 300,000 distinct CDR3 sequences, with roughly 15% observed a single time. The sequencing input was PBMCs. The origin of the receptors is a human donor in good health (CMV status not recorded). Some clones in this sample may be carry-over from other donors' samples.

The CDR3 bases are TGTGCCAGCAGTTCGTTGAGGGGACCCTCTGGAAACACCATATATTTT. Its protein product is CASSSLRGPSGNTIYF. The V call is TRBV28, the J call TRBJ1-3, with a possible D match to TRBD1 (5 bases). The germline V gene has CDR1 MDHEN and CDR2 SYDVKM. This CDR3 spans 16 amino acids. Deletions cut 4 bases from V and 0 bases from J, with 13 bases between.

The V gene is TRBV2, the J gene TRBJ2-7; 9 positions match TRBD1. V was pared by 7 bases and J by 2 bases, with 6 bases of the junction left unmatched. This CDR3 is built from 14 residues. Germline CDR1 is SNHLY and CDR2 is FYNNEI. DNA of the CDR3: TGTGCCAGCAATGAGGACAGGGGACCCTACGAGCAGTACTTC. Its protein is CASNEDRGPYEQYF. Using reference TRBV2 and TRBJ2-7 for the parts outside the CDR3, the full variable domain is EPEVTQTPSHQVTQMGQEVILRCVPISNHLYFYWYRQILGQKVEFLVSFYNNEISEKSEIFDDQFSVERPDGSNFTLKIRSTKLEDSAMYFCASNEDRGPYEQYFGPGTRLTVT.

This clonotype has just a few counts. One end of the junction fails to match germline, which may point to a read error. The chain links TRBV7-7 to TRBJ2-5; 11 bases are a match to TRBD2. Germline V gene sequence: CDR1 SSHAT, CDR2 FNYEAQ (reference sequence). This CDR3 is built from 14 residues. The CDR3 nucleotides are TGTGCTAGCAGCCCCGGGACTAGCGGAAAGACCCAGTACTTC. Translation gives CASSPGTSGKTQYF.

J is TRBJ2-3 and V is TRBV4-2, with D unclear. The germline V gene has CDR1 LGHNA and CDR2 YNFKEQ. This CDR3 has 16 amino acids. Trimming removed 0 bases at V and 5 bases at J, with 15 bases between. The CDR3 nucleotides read TGTGCCAGCAGCCAAGATCGGATTTCCGGAGTAGATACGCAGTATTTT. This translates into CASSQDRISGVDTQYF.

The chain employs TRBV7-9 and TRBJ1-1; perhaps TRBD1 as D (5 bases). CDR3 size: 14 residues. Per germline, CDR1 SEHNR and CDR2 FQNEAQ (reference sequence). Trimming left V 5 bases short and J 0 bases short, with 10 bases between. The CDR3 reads CASSPGGMNTEAFF. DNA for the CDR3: TGTGCCAGCAGCCCCGGGGGAATGAACACTGAAGCTTTCTTT.

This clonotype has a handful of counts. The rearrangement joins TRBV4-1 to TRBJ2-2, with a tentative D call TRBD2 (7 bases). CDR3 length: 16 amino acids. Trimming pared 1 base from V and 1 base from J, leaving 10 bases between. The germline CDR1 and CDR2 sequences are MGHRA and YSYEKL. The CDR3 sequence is CASSQGGGLNTGELFF. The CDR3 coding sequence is TGCGCCAGCAGCCAAGGGGGGGGCCTGAACACCGGGGAGCTGTTTTTT.

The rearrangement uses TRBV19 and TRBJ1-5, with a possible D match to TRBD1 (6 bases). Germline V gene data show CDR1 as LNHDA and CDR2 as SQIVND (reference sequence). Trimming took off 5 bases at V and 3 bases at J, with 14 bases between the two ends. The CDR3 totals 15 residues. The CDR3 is CASSPGTIPNQPQHF. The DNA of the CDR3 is TGTGCCAGTAGTCCAGGGACAATCCCCAATCAGCCCCAGCATTTT.

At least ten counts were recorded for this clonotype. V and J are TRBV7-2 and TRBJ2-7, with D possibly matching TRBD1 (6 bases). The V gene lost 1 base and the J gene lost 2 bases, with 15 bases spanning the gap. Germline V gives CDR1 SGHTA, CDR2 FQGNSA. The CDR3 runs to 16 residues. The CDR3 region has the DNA TGTGCCAGCAGCTTAGACCCGAACCCAGGGGCCTACGAGCAGTACTTC. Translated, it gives CASSLDPNPGAYEQYF.

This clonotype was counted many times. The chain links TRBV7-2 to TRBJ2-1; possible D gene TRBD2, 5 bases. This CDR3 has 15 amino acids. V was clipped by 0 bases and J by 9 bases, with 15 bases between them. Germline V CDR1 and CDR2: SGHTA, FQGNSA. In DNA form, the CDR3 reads TGTGCCAGCAGCTTAGCAGCGAGGGCGTTCGGTGAGCAGTTCTTC. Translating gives CASSLAARAFGEQFF.

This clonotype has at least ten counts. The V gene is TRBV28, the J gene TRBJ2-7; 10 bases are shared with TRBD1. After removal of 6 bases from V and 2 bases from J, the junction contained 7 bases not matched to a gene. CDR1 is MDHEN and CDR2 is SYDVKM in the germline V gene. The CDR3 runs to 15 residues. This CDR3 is CASSSPGQGTYEQYF. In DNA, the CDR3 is TGTGCCAGCAGCTCTCCGGGACAGGGGACCTACGAGCAGTACTTC.

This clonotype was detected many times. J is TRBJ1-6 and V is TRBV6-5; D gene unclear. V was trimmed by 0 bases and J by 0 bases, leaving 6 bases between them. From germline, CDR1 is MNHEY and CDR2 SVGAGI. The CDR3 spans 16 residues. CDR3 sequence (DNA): TGTGCCAGCAGTTACTCGGCCAGCTCCTATAATTCACCCCTCCACTTT. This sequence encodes CASSYSASSYNSPLHF.

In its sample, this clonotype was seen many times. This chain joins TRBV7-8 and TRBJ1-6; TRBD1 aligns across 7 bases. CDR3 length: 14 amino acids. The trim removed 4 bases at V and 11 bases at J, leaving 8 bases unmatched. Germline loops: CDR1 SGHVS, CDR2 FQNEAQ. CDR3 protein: CASSSTGVGTPLHF. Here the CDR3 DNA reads TGTGCCAGCAGCTCCACAGGGGTTGGGACACCCCTCCACTTT. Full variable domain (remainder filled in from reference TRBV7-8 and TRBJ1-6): GAGVSQSPRYKVAKRGQDVALRCDPISGHVSLFWYQQALGQGPEFLTYFQNEAQLDKSGLPSDRFFAERPEGSVSTLKIQRTQQEDSAVYLCASSSTGVGTPLHFGNGTRLTVT.

The CDR3: CASSLETTREAFF. The CDR3 DNA sequence: TGTGCCAGCAGCTTAGAGACAACACGTGAAGCTTTCTTT. The chain recombines TRBV7-9 with TRBJ1-1; D is unclear. CDR3 size: 13 residues. V was clipped by 1 base and J by 7 bases, with 10 bases between them. Looked up from germline, CDR1 is SEHNR and CDR2 is FQNEAQ (reference sequence).

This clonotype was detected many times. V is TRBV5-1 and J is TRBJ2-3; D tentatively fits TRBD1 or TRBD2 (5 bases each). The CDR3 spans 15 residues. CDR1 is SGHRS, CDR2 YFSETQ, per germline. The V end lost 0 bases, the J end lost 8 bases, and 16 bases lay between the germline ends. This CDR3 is CASSLEPGPQSTQYF. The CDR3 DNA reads TGCGCCAGCAGCTTGGAGCCGGGACCTCAAAGTACGCAGTATTTT.

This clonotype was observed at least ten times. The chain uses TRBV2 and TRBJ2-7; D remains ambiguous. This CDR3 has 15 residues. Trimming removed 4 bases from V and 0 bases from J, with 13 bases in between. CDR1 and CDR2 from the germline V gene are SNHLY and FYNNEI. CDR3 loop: CASSVNYPSSYEQYF. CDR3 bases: TGTGCCAGCAGTGTAAACTACCCCAGCTCCTACGAGCAGTACTTC.

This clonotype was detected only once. The CDR3 protein is CASSLTSGPTGELFF. DNA of the CDR3: TGTGCCAGCAGTTTAACGTCAGGGCCCACCGGGGAGCTGTTTTTT. The rearrangement uses TRBV12-3 or TRBV12-4 and TRBJ2-2; a possible D gene is TRBD1 (5 bases). The ends were cut back, 2 bases at V and 4 bases at J, with 11 bases in the middle. The CDR3 is 15 residues long.

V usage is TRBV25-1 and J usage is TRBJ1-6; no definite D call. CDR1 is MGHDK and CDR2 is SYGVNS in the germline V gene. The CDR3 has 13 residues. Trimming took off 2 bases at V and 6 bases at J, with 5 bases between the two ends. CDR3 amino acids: CASSEVGNSPLHF. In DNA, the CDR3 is TGTGCCAGCAGTGAAGTCGGTAATTCACCCCTCCACTTT.

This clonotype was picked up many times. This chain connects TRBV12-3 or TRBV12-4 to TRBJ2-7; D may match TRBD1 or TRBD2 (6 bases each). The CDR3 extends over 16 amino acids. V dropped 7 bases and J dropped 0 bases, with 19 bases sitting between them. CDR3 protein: CASTQRGDGSSYEQYF. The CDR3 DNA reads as TGTGCCAGCACTCAGAGGGGGGACGGGAGCTCCTACGAGCAGTACTTC.

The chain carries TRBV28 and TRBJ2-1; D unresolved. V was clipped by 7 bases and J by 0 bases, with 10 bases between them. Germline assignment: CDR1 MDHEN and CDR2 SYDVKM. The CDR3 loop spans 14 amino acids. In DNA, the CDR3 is TGTGCCAGCATTCGCGGAAACTCCTACAATGAGCAGTTCTTC. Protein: CASIRGNSYNEQFF.

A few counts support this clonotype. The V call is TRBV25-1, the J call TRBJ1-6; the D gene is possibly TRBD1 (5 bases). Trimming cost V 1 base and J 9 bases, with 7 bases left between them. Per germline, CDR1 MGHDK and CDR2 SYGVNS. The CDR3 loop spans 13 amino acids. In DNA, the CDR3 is TGTGCCAGCAGTGAATTTAGGGGTTCACCCCTCCACTTT. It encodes CASSEFRGSPLHF. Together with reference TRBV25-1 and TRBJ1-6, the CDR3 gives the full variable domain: EADIYQTPRYLVIGTGKKITLECSQTMGHDKMYWYQQDPGMELHLIHYSYGVNSTEKGDLSSESTVSRIRTEHFPLTLESARPSHTSQYLCASSEFRGSPLHFGNGTRLTVT.

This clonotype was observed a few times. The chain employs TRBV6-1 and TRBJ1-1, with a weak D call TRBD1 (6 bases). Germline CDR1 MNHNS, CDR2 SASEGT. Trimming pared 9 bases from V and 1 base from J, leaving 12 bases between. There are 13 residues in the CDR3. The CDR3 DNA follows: TGTGCCAGTAAACGACAGGCGAACACTGAAGCTTTCTTT. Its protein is CASKRQANTEAFF.

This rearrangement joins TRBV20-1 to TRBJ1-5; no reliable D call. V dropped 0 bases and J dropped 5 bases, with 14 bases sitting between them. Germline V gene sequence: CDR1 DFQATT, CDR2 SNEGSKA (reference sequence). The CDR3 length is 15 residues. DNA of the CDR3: TGCAGTGCTAGAGATTTAAGGGCGATGGATCAGCCCCAGCATTTT. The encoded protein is CSARDLRAMDQPQHF.

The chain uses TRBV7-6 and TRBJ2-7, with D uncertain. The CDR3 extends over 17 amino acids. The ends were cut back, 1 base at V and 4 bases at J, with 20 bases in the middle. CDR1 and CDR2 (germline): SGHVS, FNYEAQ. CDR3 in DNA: TGTGCCAGCAGCTTAGGTTTCACCCCGGCAGGATCTTACGAGCAGTACTTC. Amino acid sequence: CASSLGFTPAGSYEQYF.

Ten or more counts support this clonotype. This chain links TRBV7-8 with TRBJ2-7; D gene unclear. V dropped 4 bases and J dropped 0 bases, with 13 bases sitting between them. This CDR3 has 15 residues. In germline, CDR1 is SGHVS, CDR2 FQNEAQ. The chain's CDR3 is CASSYSWGGSYEQYF. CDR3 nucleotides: TGTGCCAGCAGCTATAGTTGGGGTGGCTCCTACGAGCAGTACTTC.

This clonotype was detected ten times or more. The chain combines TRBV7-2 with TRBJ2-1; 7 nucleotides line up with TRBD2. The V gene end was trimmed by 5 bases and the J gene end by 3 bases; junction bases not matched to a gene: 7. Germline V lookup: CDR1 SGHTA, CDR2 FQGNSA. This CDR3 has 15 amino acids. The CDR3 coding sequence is TGTGCCAGCAGCGCCGGGACTACCCTCTACAATGAGCAGTTCTTC. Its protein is CASSAGTTLYNEQFF.

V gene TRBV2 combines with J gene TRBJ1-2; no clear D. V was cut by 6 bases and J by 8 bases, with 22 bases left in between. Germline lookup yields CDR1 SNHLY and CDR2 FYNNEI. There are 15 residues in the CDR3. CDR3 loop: CASRTFLGGSGGYTF. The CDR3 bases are TGTGCCAGCAGAACATTCCTGGGCGGATCTGGCGGCTACACCTTC.